This entry lists 27 T cell receptor beta chains sequenced from one sample in a study of OX40 agonist ivuxolimab in advanced cancers. The protocol was immunoSEQ multiplex PCR, while the TCRdb copy is restricted to in-frame clones and leaves out a portion. Of approximately 65,000 clones listed, around 86% are singletons. Sequenced here: CD4+ or CD8+ T cells sorted from blood, sampled in a trial of the OX40 agonist ivuxolimab. The receptor set was obtained from an adult with an advanced solid tumor such as melanoma, head and neck, liver or kidney cancer.

V and J are TRBV4-1 and TRBJ1-5, with D perhaps TRBD1 (5 bases). The CDR3 spans 16 residues. V lost 0 bases and J 3 bases, leaving 12 bases between the germline ends. CDR1 MGHRA and CDR2 YSYEKL come from the germline V gene. Here the CDR3 reads CASSQEWGVPNQPQHF. CDR3 sequence (DNA): TGCGCCAGCAGCCAAGAATGGGGGGTTCCCAATCAGCCCCAGCATTTT.

V gene TRBV10-1 combines with J gene TRBJ2-5; the match to TRBD2 covers 9 bases. The CDR3 runs 17 residues. Germline trimming cut 2 bases from V and 7 bases from J; bases unmatched to any gene: 14. Germline lookup yields CDR1 WNHNN and CDR2 SYGVQD (reference sequence). Here the CDR3 reads CASSERIGTSPLRTQYF. In DNA form, the CDR3 reads TGCGCCAGCAGTGAGAGGATCGGGACTAGCCCCTTGAGGACCCAGTACTTC.

Concerning this clone itself: One end of the junction fails to match germline, which may point to a read error. This chain connects TRBV4-3 to TRBJ1-4; D may be TRBD1 (6 bases). The CDR3 totals 15 residues. Germline V gene data show CDR1 as LGHNA and CDR2 as YSLEER. CDR3 nucleotide sequence: TGCGCCAGCAGCCAAGGCGGGACAACGAATGAAAAACTGTTTTTT. This translates into CASSQGGTTNEKLFF.

Written as DNA, the CDR3 is TGTGCCAGCAGCTTAATAGGGCAGGGGGCTTACGAGCAGTACTTC. Protein product: CASSLIGQGAYEQYF. The chain has TRBV13 and TRBJ2-7; 8 bases are shared with TRBD1. The CDR3 has 15 residues. Germline-derived CDR1 and CDR2 are PRHDT and FYEKMQ (reference sequence). J was trimmed by 4 bases and V by 2 bases; bases with no gene match: 7.

The V gene is TRBV6-6, the J gene TRBJ2-3, with D hard to call. This CDR3 contains 14 residues. The ends were cut back, 1 base at V and 4 bases at J, with 9 bases in the middle. Germline V lookup: CDR1 MNHNY, CDR2 SVGAGI (reference sequence). The CDR3 nucleotides are TGTGCCAGCAGTTACTTCCCCCAGCCAGATACGCAGTATTTT. Protein: CASSYFPQPDTQYF.

The chain joins TRBV4-3 to TRBJ1-2; D may be TRBD1 (6 bases). The CDR3 contains 17 residues. The germline V gene encodes CDR1 LGHNA and CDR2 YSLEER. The V end lost 0 bases, the J end lost 4 bases, and 18 bases lay between the germline ends. The CDR3, as DNA: TGCGCCAGCAGCCAAGATCTCGTTGGGGGCATCGGCTATGGCTACACCTTC. This codes for CASSQDLVGGIGYGYTF.

The chain couples TRBV6-1 to TRBJ2-1, with 8 positions matching TRBD1. The V gene end was trimmed by 8 bases and the J gene end by 4 bases; junction bases not matched to a gene: 4. Germline CDR1 and CDR2: MNHNS and SASEGT. This CDR3 spans 13 amino acids. CDR3: CASSGGTYNEQFF. The CDR3 DNA sequence: TGTGCCAGCTCAGGGGGCACATACAATGAGCAGTTCTTC.

V is TRBV5-1 and J is TRBJ2-1; D possibly corresponds to TRBD2 (6 bases). V gave up 7 bases and J gave up 0 bases, with 14 bases separating them. CDR1 is SGHRS, CDR2 YFSETQ, per germline. There are 15 residues in the CDR3. CDR3 DNA: TGCGCCAGCCGGAGGGACTCTAGCTCCTACAATGAGCAGTTCTTC. Its translation is CASRRDSSSYNEQFF. Together with reference TRBV5-1 and TRBJ2-1, the CDR3 gives the full variable domain: KAGVTQTPRYLIKTRGQQVTLSCSPISGHRSVSWYQQTPGQGLQFLFEYFSETQRNKGNFPGRFSGRQFSNSRSEMNVSTLELGDSALYLCASRRDSSSYNEQFFGPGTRLTVL.

This chain links TRBV4-3 with TRBJ1-2; TRBD1 matches at 7 bases. Germline V gene lookup returns CDR1 LGHNA and CDR2 YSLEER. Trimming cost V 0 bases and J 6 bases; bases outside gene matches: 7. This CDR3 is 15 amino acids long. CDR3 sequence reads: CASSQDPGQRDGYTF. The CDR3 nucleotides read TGCGCCAGCAGCCAAGACCCGGGACAGAGGGATGGCTACACCTTC.

The V gene is TRBV6-1, the J gene TRBJ1-1; perhaps TRBD1 as D (6 bases). Trimming stripped 0 bases from V and 10 bases from J, with 9 bases between. This CDR3 contains 12 residues. CDR1 and CDR2 (germline): MNHNS, SASEGT. For the CDR3, the DNA is TGTGCCAGCAGTGAAGCAGGGACAAGAGCTTTCTTT. This encodes CASSEAGTRAFF.

In its sample, this clone was seen a few times. The rearrangement joins TRBV5-4 to TRBJ2-2; no firm D call. The CDR3 covers 13 residues. Trimming shortened V by 4 bases and J by 5 bases, and 9 bases separated the two germline ends. Germline values: CDR1 SGHNT, CDR2 YYREEE (reference sequence). For the CDR3, the DNA is TGTGCCAGCAGCCGTCAGGATACCGGGGAGCTGTTTTTT. Its protein product is CASSRQDTGELFF.

This clone was observed once. The chain uses TRBV7-9 and TRBJ1-4; 8 bases are shared with TRBD1. V lost 4 bases to trimming and J lost 10 bases; unmatched junction nucleotides: 8. The CDR3 length is 14 residues. Germline values: CDR1 SEHNR, CDR2 FQNEAQ (reference sequence). The CDR3 nucleotides read TGTGCCAGCAGCTCGACAGGGGATTATGGAAAACTGTTTTTT. As protein: CASSSTGDYGKLFF.

This sequence joins TRBV19 and TRBJ2-2; D unclear. The CDR3 is 13 residues long. Germline CDR1 is LNHDA and CDR2 is SQIVND (reference sequence). V lost 6 bases and J lost 4, with 9 bases in between. CDR3 region: CASSRDITGELFF. The DNA for the CDR3 is TGTGCCAGTAGCAGAGATATCACCGGGGAGCTGTTTTTT.

The CDR3 DNA follows: TGCGCCAGCAGCTTAACACCCGGGACAGGCCGGGTTTCACCCCTCCACTTT. It yields the protein CASSLTPGTGRVSPLHF. The chain has TRBV5-1 and TRBJ1-6; 8 nucleotides agree with TRBD1. This CDR3 has 17 residues. The trim removed 2 bases at V and 9 bases at J, leaving 13 bases unmatched. Germline V gene data show CDR1 as SGHRS and CDR2 as YFSETQ.

The rearrangement links TRBV9 to TRBJ1-1; D unclear. The V gene's germline CDR1 is SGDLS and CDR2 YYNGEE. This CDR3 is 14 amino acids long. The ends were cut back, 0 bases at V and 4 bases at J, with 10 bases in the middle. The CDR3 sequence is CASSVAAAGTEAFF. CDR3 nucleotide sequence: TGTGCCAGCAGCGTAGCGGCAGCCGGCACTGAAGCTTTCTTT. The variable domain in full, completed from reference TRBV9 and TRBJ1-1, reads DSGVTQTPKHLITATGQRVTLRCSPRSGDLSVYWYQQSLDQGLQFLIQYYNGEERAKGNILERFSAQQFPDLHSELNLSSLELGDSALYFCASSVAAAGTEAFFGQGTRLTVV.

This chain links TRBV7-8 with TRBJ2-2; D is unresolved. The CDR3 length is 14 residues. The V gene's germline CDR1 is SGHVS and CDR2 FQNEAQ. V gave up 1 base and J gave up 1 base, with 4 bases separating them. The CDR3 loop is CASSLGVNTGELFF. Here the CDR3 DNA reads TGTGCCAGCAGCTTAGGTGTGAACACCGGGGAGCTGTTTTTT.

CDR3 nucleotide sequence: TGTGCCAGCAGCTCCGGACTAGCGGGGGCCGGCACAGATACGCAGTATTTT. As protein: CASSSGLAGAGTDTQYF. The chain has TRBV5-5 and TRBJ2-3; 13 bases are a match to TRBD2. This CDR3 comprises 17 residues. Unmatched junction bases numbered 5, after V lost 3 bases and J lost 1 base. Germline V gene lookup returns CDR1 SGHKS and CDR2 YYEKEE (reference sequence).

This sequence joins TRBV4-2 and TRBJ1-4; 8 nucleotides line up with TRBD1. This CDR3 is 16 amino acids long. The V segment lost 4 bases and the J segment 8 bases; nucleotides outside the gene matches: 12. The V gene's germline CDR1 is LGHNA and CDR2 YNFKEQ. The CDR3 loop is CASSPRDRLGMEKLFF. The CDR3 DNA reads as TGTGCCAGCAGCCCCCGGGACAGGTTAGGAATGGAAAAACTGTTTTTT.

The chain couples TRBV4-1 to TRBJ2-5, with D uncertain. Looked up from germline, CDR1 is MGHRA and CDR2 is YSYEKL. Trimming shortened V by 1 base and J by 4 bases, and 10 bases separated the two germline ends. This CDR3 spans 14 amino acids. CDR3 loop: CASSQGASGETQYF. The CDR3 DNA sequence: TGCGCCAGCAGCCAAGGGGCCTCTGGAGAGACCCAGTACTTC.

This clone has only one observation. The genes are TRBV5-1 and TRBJ2-5; D gene unclear. V lost 0 bases, J lost 4 bases, and 7 bases lay in between. The germline V gene encodes CDR1 SGHRS and CDR2 YFSETQ. The CDR3 consists of 13 residues. DNA for the CDR3: TGCGCCAGCAGCTTGGAACTTCGAGAGACCCAGTACTTC. Protein sequence: CASSLELRETQYF.

This clone showed up just a few times. CDR3 in DNA: TGTGCCAGCAAAATGGACAGGGGGACCGGGGAGCTGTTTTTT. This codes for CASKMDRGTGELFF. The J gene is TRBJ2-2, the V gene TRBV19, with 10 bases matching TRBD1. The CDR3 runs 14 residues. Trimming at V came to 9 bases and at J to 5 bases, leaving 6 bases not matched to a gene. CDR1 LNHDA and CDR2 SQIVND come from the germline V gene (reference sequence).

The chain recombines TRBV7-3 with TRBJ1-1; the D gene is possibly TRBD1 (6 bases). Germline V gene sequence: CDR1 SGHTA, CDR2 FQGTGA. Trimming stripped 5 bases from V and 5 bases from J, with 18 bases between. This CDR3 has 15 amino acids. CDR3 coding DNA: TGTGCCAGCAGCCCCGGGGGGGGGACAAAGACTGAAGCTTTCTTT. Amino acids: CASSPGGGTKTEAFF.

This sequence joins TRBV7-9 and TRBJ2-3; perhaps D is TRBD1 or TRBD2 (6 bases each). V was cut by 3 bases and J by 6 bases, with 13 bases left in between. Germline V gene lookup returns CDR1 SEHNR and CDR2 FQNEAQ (reference sequence). This CDR3 region has 14 residues. CDR3 loop: CASSLGRGGDTQYF. The CDR3 DNA sequence: TGTGCCAGCAGCTTGGGCAGGGGAGGTGATACGCAGTATTTT.

The chain combines TRBV7-9 with TRBJ1-5, with unresolved D. Trimming left V 5 bases short and J 4 bases short, with 9 bases between. The germline V gene encodes CDR1 SEHNR and CDR2 FQNEAQ (reference sequence). The CDR3 has 13 residues. The CDR3 DNA reads as TGTGCCAGCAGCCCGGCCTCTAATCAGCCCCAGCATTTT. Translation gives CASSPASNQPQHF. The full variable domain, rest sourced from reference TRBV7-9 and TRBJ1-5, is DTGVSQNPRHKITKRGQNVTFRCDPISEHNRLYWYRQTLGQGPEFLTYFQNEAQLEKSRLLSDRFSAERPKGSFSTLEIQRTEQGDSAMYLCASSPASNQPQHFGDGTRLSIL.

The V and J genes are TRBV10-3 and TRBJ1-5; 8 positions agree with TRBD1. The CDR3 spans 14 residues. J lost 7 bases, V lost 4 bases, and 6 bases had no gene match. Germline CDR1 is ENHRY and CDR2 is SYGVKD. The CDR3 DNA follows: TGTGCCATCAGTGGGACAGGGAAAGGGCAGCCCCAGCATTTT. Residues: CAISGTGKGQPQHF.

The chain joins TRBV10-3 to TRBJ1-2; possibly TRBD1 for D (5 bases). The CDR3 sequence is 15 residues long. Trimming left V 10 bases short and J 3 bases short, with 21 bases between. CDR1 ENHRY and CDR2 SYGVKD come from the germline V gene. CDR3 in amino acids: CATRLQGGEHYGYTF. The CDR3 nucleotides are TGTGCCACGCGACTCCAGGGCGGGGAGCACTATGGCTACACCTTC.

This clone was observed once. The chain couples TRBV7-2 to TRBJ2-3; the match to TRBD2 covers 10 bases. Germline assignment: CDR1 SGHTA and CDR2 FQGNSA. The CDR3 extends over 19 amino acids. The ends lost 5 bases at V and 0 bases at J; junction bases unmatched: 14. This CDR3 is CASSTILAGARRSTDTQYF. Written as DNA, the CDR3 is TGTGCCAGCAGCACAATTCTAGCGGGGGCCCGTCGTAGCACAGATACGCAGTATTTT.